Sequencing of this T cell receptor (beta chain) was carried out in a study of blood T cell repertoires in COVID-19. CDR1 is SGDLS and CDR2 is YYNGEE in the germline V gene. The CDR3 totals 14 residues. Between the trimmed V and J ends, which lost 0 bases and 4 bases, there was a span of 10 bases. A Seattle source enrolled patients during active infection and followed them longitudinally. Points on this clone: Other DNA sequences in the same sample also yield this CDR3.

Profiled with immunoSEQ multiplex PCR; TCRdb holds only in-frame clones, not every one. The sample holds around 260,000 clones, roughly 80% seen once. Specimen: peripheral blood. The rearrangement joins TRBV9 to TRBJ1-1; D is uncertain. The TCR comes from a person between 65 and 79 years old with COVID-19, enrolled during active disease. The CDR3 loop is CASSVASGGTEAFF. DNA of the CDR3: TGTGCCAGCAGCGTAGCCTCGGGTGGCACTGAAGCTTTCTTT.